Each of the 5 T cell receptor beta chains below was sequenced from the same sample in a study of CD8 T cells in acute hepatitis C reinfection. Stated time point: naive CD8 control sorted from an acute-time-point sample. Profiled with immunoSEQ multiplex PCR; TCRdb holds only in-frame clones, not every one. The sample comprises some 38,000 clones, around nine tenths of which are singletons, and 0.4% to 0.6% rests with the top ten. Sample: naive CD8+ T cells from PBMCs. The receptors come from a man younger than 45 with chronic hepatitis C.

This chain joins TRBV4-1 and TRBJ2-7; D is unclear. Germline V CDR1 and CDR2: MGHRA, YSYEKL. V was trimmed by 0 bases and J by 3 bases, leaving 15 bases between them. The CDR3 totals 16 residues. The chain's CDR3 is CASSQDWKGPYYEQYF. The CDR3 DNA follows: TGCGCCAGCAGCCAAGATTGGAAGGGCCCCTACTACGAGCAGTACTTC.

In nucleotides, the CDR3 is TGTGCCAGCAGTGACAGCAATTCACCCCTCCACTTT. Protein product: CASSDSNSPLHF. This chain uses TRBV27 with TRBJ1-6, with D maybe TRBD1 (5 bases). The CDR3 is 12 amino acids. V was clipped by 5 bases and J by 7 bases, with 6 bases between them. The germline gives CDR1 MNHEY, CDR2 SMNVEV (reference sequence).

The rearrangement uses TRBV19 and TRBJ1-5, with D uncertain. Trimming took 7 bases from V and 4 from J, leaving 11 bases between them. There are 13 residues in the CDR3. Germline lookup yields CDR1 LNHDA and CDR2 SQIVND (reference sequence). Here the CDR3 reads CASTGILNQPQHF. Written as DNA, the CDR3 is TGTGCCAGTACCGGTATCCTGAATCAGCCCCAGCATTTT.

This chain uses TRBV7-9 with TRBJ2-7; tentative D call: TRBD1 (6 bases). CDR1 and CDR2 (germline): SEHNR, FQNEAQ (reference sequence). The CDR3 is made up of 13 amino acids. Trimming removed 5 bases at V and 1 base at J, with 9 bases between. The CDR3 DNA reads TGTGCCAGCAGCGGACAGATTTCCTACGAGCAGTACTTC. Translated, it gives CASSGQISYEQYF.

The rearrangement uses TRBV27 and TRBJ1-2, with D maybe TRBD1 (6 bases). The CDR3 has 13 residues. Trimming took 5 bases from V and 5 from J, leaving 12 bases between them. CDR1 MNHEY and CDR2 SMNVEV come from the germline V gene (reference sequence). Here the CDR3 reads CASSLQGGYGYTF. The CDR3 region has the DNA TGTGCCAGCAGTCTACAGGGTGGATATGGCTACACCTTC.